Listed here are 6 T cell receptor beta chains from one sample, sequenced in a study of blood T cell repertoires in COVID-19. Profiling relied on immunoSEQ multiplex PCR, and the TCRdb table lists in-frame clones only, not all of them. The table records 90,000 to 100,000 clones, 80% to 90% of them present only once. Sequenced input: peripheral blood. The receptor source for this set is a man older than 75 with acute or convalescent COVID-19.

The genes are TRBV7-9 and TRBJ2-3, with D unclear. This CDR3 is built from 11 residues. Trimming pared 5 bases from V and 10 bases from J, leaving 10 bases between. CDR1 and CDR2 from the germline V gene are SEHNR and FQNEAQ (reference sequence). Written as DNA, the CDR3 is TGTGCCAGCAGCGAGACTGGCGCGCAGTATTTT. It specifies CASSETGAQYF.

The chain's CDR3 is CASSHTGIHGYTF. The CDR3 DNA sequence: TGTGCCAGCAGCCATACAGGGATCCATGGCTACACCTTC. The chain combines TRBV3-1 (or the pseudogene TRBV3-2) with TRBJ1-2, with D tentatively TRBD1 (6 bases). The germline V gene has CDR1 LGHDT and CDR2 YNNKEL (reference sequence). The CDR3 is made up of 13 amino acids. Trimming removed 3 bases at V and 6 bases at J, with 11 bases between.

The V gene is TRBV9, the J gene TRBJ2-3, with 9 nucleotides matching TRBD2. CDR1 is SGDLS and CDR2 is YYNGEE in the germline V gene. This CDR3 is 14 amino acids long. V trimming: 4 bases; J trimming: 1 base; junction bases outside the gene matches: 1. The CDR3 DNA reads TGTGCCAGCAGCACTAGCGGGCGCACAGATACGCAGTATTTT. This encodes CASSTSGRTDTQYF. Based on the CDR3 plus reference TRBV9 and TRBJ2-3, the full variable domain is DSGVTQTPKHLITATGQRVTLRCSPRSGDLSVYWYQQSLDQGLQFLIQYYNGEERAKGNILERFSAQQFPDLHSELNLSSLELGDSALYFCASSTSGRTDTQYFGPGTRLTVL.

This chain joins TRBV6-5 and TRBJ2-7; 10 bases line up with TRBD1. This CDR3 is 14 amino acids long. With 8 bases clipped from V and 4 bases from J, the junction kept 8 bases outside the gene matches. Germline-derived CDR1 and CDR2 are MNHEY and SVGAGI. The CDR3 reads CASSRDRGVYEQYF. CDR3 nucleotides: TGTGCCAGCTCCAGGGACAGGGGTGTGTACGAGCAGTACTTC.

The gene calls are TRBV11-3 and TRBJ2-1; D is undetermined. The CDR3 has 13 amino acids. Germline V gene sequence: CDR1 SGHNT, CDR2 YENEEA. V was clipped by 0 bases and J by 12 bases, with 12 bases between them. The CDR3 loop is CASSLDGSARQFF. The CDR3 coding sequence is TGTGCCAGCAGCTTAGACGGCAGCGCGCGGCAGTTCTTC.

The chain carries TRBV7-2 and TRBJ2-1, with 11 bases aligning to TRBD2. In germline, CDR1 is SGHTA, CDR2 FQGNSA. Trimming cost V 5 bases and J 5 bases; bases outside gene matches: 5. The CDR3 sequence is 15 residues long. The CDR3 is CASSPGTSGHNEQFF. The DNA for the CDR3 is TGTGCCAGCAGCCCCGGGACTAGCGGTCACAATGAGCAGTTCTTC.